One sample yielded the 21 T cell receptor beta chains listed below, sequenced in a study of T cell responses to AZD1222 COVID-19 vaccine. The data were produced by immunoSEQ multiplex PCR, yet TCRdb's version contains in-frame clones alone and is incomplete. The sample lists 100,000 to 150,000 clones, more than 80% occurring once. The sample in question was peripheral blood, obtained 28 days after the second AZD1222 dose. All receptors derive from an adult who received the AZD1222 COVID-19 vaccine.

The chain couples TRBV10-1 to TRBJ1-2, with no clear D. The CDR3 sequence is 8 residues long. The germline gives CDR1 WNHNN, CDR2 SYGVQD (reference sequence). The CDR3 spells CAPYGYTF. CDR3 nucleotides: TGCGCTCCCTATGGCTACACCTTC.

The chain is built from TRBV6-5 and TRBJ1-2, with D maybe TRBD1 (6 bases). V was cut by 2 bases and J by 8 bases, with 18 bases left in between. The CDR3 covers 15 residues. The germline V gene encodes CDR1 MNHEY and CDR2 SVGAGI. The CDR3 here is CASSYQKDRGEGYTF. The DNA of the CDR3 is TGTGCCAGCAGTTACCAAAAGGACAGAGGAGAGGGCTACACCTTC.

This chain joins TRBV7-2 and TRBJ1-5, with 7 bases lining up with TRBD1. The CDR3 runs 16 residues. Germline CDR1 reads SGHTA; CDR2 reads FQGNSA. After removal of 2 bases from V and 5 bases from J, the junction contained 9 bases not matched to a gene. The CDR3 DNA reads TGTGCCAGCAGCTTAACGGGACAGAACTCTTATCAGCCCCAGCATTTT. Amino acid sequence: CASSLTGQNSYQPQHF.

This rearrangement joins TRBV19 to TRBJ1-2; a possible D gene is TRBD1 (5 bases). From germline, CDR1 is LNHDA and CDR2 SQIVND (reference sequence). The CDR3 runs to 15 residues. V gave up 3 bases and J gave up 1 base, with 12 bases separating them. The CDR3 DNA follows: TGTGCCAGTAGTATTGTTTGGGGGGTTAACTATGGCTACACCTTC. This gives the protein CASSIVWGVNYGYTF.

CDR3 nucleotide sequence: TGCAGCGTTGCAATGACAGAGATTTTCTACGAGCAGTACTTC. It translates to CSVAMTEIFYEQYF. The chain carries TRBV29-1 and TRBJ2-7; tentatively, D is TRBD1 (5 bases). CDR1 and CDR2 from the germline V gene are SQVTM and ANQGSEA. V was trimmed by 4 bases and J by 3 bases, leaving 16 bases between them. The CDR3 is 14 amino acids.

This clone occurred once. This chain connects TRBV9 to TRBJ2-3, with a possible D match to TRBD1 (6 bases). With 5 bases removed from V and 2 bases from J, the gap between germline ends came to 12 bases. This CDR3 region has 14 residues. From germline, CDR1 is SGDLS and CDR2 YYNGEE. The CDR3 coding sequence is TGTGCCAGCAGTGACAGGAGGATCACAGATACGCAGTATTTT. Translating it yields CASSDRRITDTQYF.

The gene calls are TRBV2 and TRBJ2-7; D unresolved. The CDR3 length is 11 residues. The germline CDR1 and CDR2 sequences are SNHLY and FYNNEI. Trimming left V 4 bases short and J 3 bases short, with 4 bases between. CDR3 amino acids: CASSGVYEQYF. The CDR3 bases are TGTGCCAGCAGTGGGGTCTACGAGCAGTACTTC. Using reference TRBV2 and TRBJ2-7 for the parts outside the CDR3, the full variable domain is EPEVTQTPSHQVTQMGQEVILRCVPISNHLYFYWYRQILGQKVEFLVSFYNNEISEKSEIFDDQFSVERPDGSNFTLKIRSTKLEDSAMYFCASSGVYEQYFGPGTRLTVT.

This sequence joins TRBV5-1 and TRBJ2-7; D call uncertain. This CDR3 is 17 amino acids long. Between the trimmed V and J ends, which lost 5 bases and 3 bases, there was a span of 24 bases. From germline, CDR1 is SGHRS and CDR2 YFSETQ. CDR3 DNA: TGCGCCAGCAGATACGACAAAAGACACGATTCATACTACGAGCAGTACTTC. Translation gives CASRYDKRHDSYYEQYF.

The gene calls are TRBV6-5 and TRBJ1-1, with a tentative D call TRBD1 (6 bases). This CDR3 has 12 amino acids. Trimming removed 5 bases from V and 3 bases from J, with 7 bases in between. Germline CDR1 is MNHEY and CDR2 is SVGAGI. The CDR3 loop reads CASSRGDTEAFF. Written as DNA, the CDR3 is TGTGCCAGCAGTAGGGGGGACACTGAAGCTTTCTTT.

In DNA, the CDR3 is TGTGCCAGCAGCTTGAACTACGAGCAGTACTTC. This sequence encodes CASSLNYEQYF. The chain uses TRBV14 and TRBJ2-7, with unresolved D. Germline V lookup: CDR1 SGHDN, CDR2 FVKESK. The CDR3 loop spans 11 amino acids. The ends were cut back, 5 bases at V and 3 bases at J, with 5 bases in the middle.

This clone was seen more than once but under ten times. The chain links TRBV28 to TRBJ1-2; no clear D. The V and J ends lost 6 bases and 8 bases respectively, with 13 bases between them. Germline lookup yields CDR1 MDHEN and CDR2 SYDVKM. The CDR3 is made up of 12 amino acids. CDR3 in amino acids: CASSPSLIGYTF. CDR3 bases: TGTGCCAGCAGCCCCTCTTTGATCGGCTACACCTTC.

The chain employs TRBV5-1 and TRBJ1-1, with no clear D. The V gene's germline CDR1 is SGHRS and CDR2 YFSETQ. V lost 3 bases, J lost 1 base, and 10 bases lay in between. This CDR3 spans 14 amino acids. The CDR3 here is CASSSRSENTEAFF. CDR3 in DNA: TGCGCCAGCAGCTCTAGGAGCGAGAACACTGAAGCTTTCTTT. The full variable domain, with the rest looked up from reference TRBV5-1 and TRBJ1-1, is KAGVTQTPRYLIKTRGQQVTLSCSPISGHRSVSWYQQTPGQGLQFLFEYFSETQRNKGNFPGRFSGRQFSNSRSEMNVSTLELGDSALYLCASSSRSENTEAFFGQGTRLTVV.

The chain couples TRBV5-4 to TRBJ1-3; the D is unclear. V was cut by 4 bases and J by 0 bases, with 14 bases left in between. This CDR3 spans 16 amino acids. The germline CDR1 and CDR2 sequences are SGHNT and YYREEE (reference sequence). The CDR3 DNA reads TGTGCCAGCAGCCCCAGCCGCGAGCGCTCTGGAAACACCATATATTTT. It yields the protein CASSPSRERSGNTIYF.

The rearrangement links TRBV15 to TRBJ2-5; 10 bases fit TRBD2. The CDR3 is 16 amino acids. Germline V gene data show CDR1 as LNHNV and CDR2 as YYDKDF (reference sequence). Trimming cost V 3 bases and J 5 bases; bases outside gene matches: 9. Written as DNA, the CDR3 is TGTGCCACCAGCAGCTCAGCGGGGGGGCTATCGGAGACCCAGTACTTC. Residues: CATSSSAGGLSETQYF.

CDR3 nucleotides: TGTGCCAGCAGTGATTCGGGGACAGGGTTCGGCTACACCTTC. Translated: CASSDSGTGFGYTF. V usage is TRBV25-1 and J usage is TRBJ1-2, with TRBD1 matching over 9 bases. This CDR3 has 14 residues. Germline V CDR1 and CDR2: MGHDK, SYGVNS. Unmatched junction bases numbered 7, after V lost 3 bases and J lost 8 bases.

The CDR3 sequence is CSVDSPGNPLETQYF. Here the CDR3 DNA reads TGCAGCGTTGATTCTCCGGGAAACCCGCTGGAGACCCAGTACTTC. The gene calls are TRBV29-1 and TRBJ2-5; TRBD2 might be the D (5 bases). The CDR3 length is 15 residues. V was trimmed by 3 bases and J by 5 bases, leaving 19 bases between them. Per the germline V gene, CDR1 is SQVTM and CDR2 is ANQGSEA.

This rearrangement joins TRBV28 to TRBJ1-1; D is unresolved. V lost 7 bases, J lost 4 bases, and 10 bases lay in between. The CDR3 sequence is 12 residues long. Germline values: CDR1 MDHEN, CDR2 SYDVKM. CDR3 amino acids: CASTLLGTEAFF. CDR3 sequence (DNA): TGTGCCAGCACCTTACTGGGCACTGAAGCTTTCTTT.

The V call is TRBV21-1, the J call TRBJ1-3; TRBD1 is the table's D call, not checked against the DNA. TRBV21-1 is a documented pseudogene. The CDR3 length is 15 residues. For the CDR3, the DNA is TGTGCCAGCAGCAACGCCGGGACAGGGGGAAACACCATATATTTT. Translation gives CASSNAGTGGNTIYF.

The chain joins TRBV6-5 to TRBJ1-5; D is possibly TRBD1 (5 bases). CDR1 and CDR2 (germline): MNHEY, SVGAGI. The CDR3 loop spans 13 amino acids. Trimming removed 6 bases from V and 7 bases from J, with 13 bases in between. The CDR3 bases are TGTGCCAGCAGACCTCAGGGATACCAGCCCCAGCATTTT. Its translation is CASRPQGYQPQHF.

The gene calls are TRBV9 and TRBJ1-1; D is ambiguous. V dropped 0 bases and J dropped 6 bases, with 12 bases sitting between them. The germline V gene has CDR1 SGDLS and CDR2 YYNGEE. The CDR3 runs 14 residues. This chain's CDR3 is CASSVGPSDAEAFF. CDR3 nucleotides: TGTGCCAGCAGCGTAGGTCCGAGTGACGCTGAAGCTTTCTTT.

The rearrangement uses TRBV28 and TRBJ1-2, with D maybe TRBD1 (5 bases). CDR3 length equals 16 residues. Trimming shortened V by 4 bases and J by 2 bases, and 17 bases separated the two germline ends. In germline, CDR1 is MDHEN, CDR2 SYDVKM. The CDR3 loop reads CASSSHSGQGNYGYTF. The CDR3 DNA reads as TGTGCCAGCAGTTCTCATTCCGGCCAGGGCAACTATGGCTACACCTTC.